These 9 T cell receptor beta chains were sequenced from one sample in a study of early T cells in non-severe SARS-CoV-2 infection. TCRdb re-called the 5' RACE reads through MiXCR, storing one row per CDR3 protein. The table lists tens of thousands of distinct CDR3 sequences, about 12% of them singletons. The sequenced sample was whole blood. These receptors were obtained from an adult who was a healthcare worker with PCR-confirmed SARS-CoV-2 infection or an uninfected control (not recorded which).

The V gene is TRBV5-1, the J gene TRBJ2-5; the D is unclear. Germline V lookup: CDR1 SGHRS, CDR2 YFSETQ. V shed 0 bases and J shed 0 bases, with 9 bases lying between them. The CDR3 covers 15 residues. The CDR3 is CASSLERADQETQYF. CDR3 in DNA: TGCGCCAGCAGCTTGGAAAGGGCAGACCAAGAGACCCAGTACTTC.

This rearrangement joins TRBV7-2 to TRBJ2-3; D remains ambiguous. The ends were cut back, 3 bases at V and 6 bases at J, with 10 bases in the middle. CDR1 SGHTA and CDR2 FQGNSA come from the germline V gene. The CDR3 is made up of 13 amino acids. The CDR3: CASSFGWGDTQYF. The CDR3 DNA is TGTGCCAGCAGCTTCGGCTGGGGTGATACGCAGTATTTT.

In its sample, this clonotype was seen a few times. The chain uses TRBV20-1 and TRBJ1-5; D gene unclear. V lost 3 bases, J lost 7 bases, and 16 bases lay in between. The CDR3 loop spans 14 amino acids. The germline V gene encodes CDR1 DFQATT and CDR2 SNEGSKA (reference sequence). CDR3 nucleotides: TGCAGTGCTAGCTCCGGGGATGGCGGGCAGCCCCAGCATTTT. Residues: CSASSGDGGQPQHF.

CDR3 sequence reads: CASSLALADSTDTQYF. In DNA form, the CDR3 reads TGTGCCAGCAGCTTGGCCCTAGCGGATAGCACAGATACGCAGTATTTT. This chain connects TRBV5-4 to TRBJ2-3; TRBD2 matches at 7 bases. The length of the CDR3 is 16 residues. Germline lookup yields CDR1 SGHNT and CDR2 YYREEE (reference sequence). V lost 0 bases to trimming and J lost 0 bases; unmatched junction nucleotides: 4.

This clonotype was seen repeatedly, ten times or more. The rearrangement joins TRBV20-1 to TRBJ2-1; D call uncertain. Germline CDR1 is DFQATT and CDR2 is SNEGSKA (reference sequence). This CDR3 comprises 14 residues. Trimming took 6 bases from V and 7 from J, leaving 19 bases between them. The CDR3 loop is CSAEPRVLGNEQFF. The CDR3 DNA reads TGCAGTGCAGAACCCCGGGTCTTGGGGAATGAGCAGTTCTTC.

The chain is built from TRBV20-1 and TRBJ2-3, with 7 bases matching TRBD1. Germline V gene lookup returns CDR1 DFQATT and CDR2 SNEGSKA (reference sequence). J gave up 2 bases and V 6 bases, and 8 bases lay outside the gene matches. The CDR3 sequence is 14 residues long. The CDR3 is CSAPWDRNTDTQYF. The CDR3 DNA sequence: TGCAGTGCCCCTTGGGACAGAAACACAGATACGCAGTATTTT.

This clonotype was found a few times. The rearrangement joins TRBV29-1 to TRBJ2-1; weak D call: TRBD2 (6 bases). V dropped 4 bases and J dropped 0 bases, with 13 bases sitting between them. This CDR3 contains 15 residues. Germline V CDR1 and CDR2: SQVTM, ANQGSEA. In DNA form, the CDR3 reads TGCAGCGTTGGGAGGGGCGACCTCTCCTACAATGAGCAGTTCTTC. Protein sequence: CSVGRGDLSYNEQFF.

This clonotype was picked up many times. This chain connects TRBV24-1 to TRBJ2-1, with D possibly TRBD1 on 5 matching bases. This CDR3 has 16 amino acids. Germline loops: CDR1 KGHDR, CDR2 SFDVKD. V lost 3 bases and J 6 bases, leaving 17 bases between the germline ends. The CDR3 here is CATSDPFAGPGNEQFF. The DNA for the CDR3 is TGTGCCACCAGTGATCCCTTCGCAGGGCCTGGCAATGAGCAGTTCTTC.

This clonotype was counted a few times. The V call is TRBV5-1, the J call TRBJ1-2; D remains ambiguous. The CDR3 length is 15 residues. CDR1 and CDR2 (germline): SGHRS, YFSETQ. Trimming took off 1 base at V and 0 bases at J, with 10 bases between the two ends. The CDR3: CASSLTVSTNYGYTF. The DNA for the CDR3 is TGCGCCAGCAGCTTGACAGTCTCGACTAACTATGGCTACACCTTC.